This T cell receptor (beta chain) was found in a study of monozygotic twins with inflammatory bowel disease. Every donor provided one blood sample measuring about 2.3 ml. TCR libraries each used around 3.5 ug of total RNA. Using TCRalpha and TCRbeta cDNA, the researchers carried out two nested PCRs that lasted 16 and 9 cycles. Following a re-call of the 5' RACE reads, TCRdb has one entry per CDR3 protein and lacks DNA. Its table lists 200,000 to 250,000 distinct CDR3 sequences. General study results and limits: IBD patients displayed reduced TCRbeta diversity (inverse Simpson) when set against healthy co-twins.

To note about this clonotype: Antigen specificity is unknown.

The CDR3 sequence is 15 residues long. Per the germline V gene, CDR1 is LNHDA and CDR2 is SQIVND (reference sequence). This TCR was sampled from a human donor with ulcerative colitis or Crohn's disease, or a healthy co-twin of an affected twin (not recorded which). The V call is TRBV19, the J call TRBJ1-4; no DNA is available, so the TRBD1 call from TCRdb remains unchecked. The sequenced sample consisted of blood. The CDR3 sequence: CASRPGDSATEKLFF.